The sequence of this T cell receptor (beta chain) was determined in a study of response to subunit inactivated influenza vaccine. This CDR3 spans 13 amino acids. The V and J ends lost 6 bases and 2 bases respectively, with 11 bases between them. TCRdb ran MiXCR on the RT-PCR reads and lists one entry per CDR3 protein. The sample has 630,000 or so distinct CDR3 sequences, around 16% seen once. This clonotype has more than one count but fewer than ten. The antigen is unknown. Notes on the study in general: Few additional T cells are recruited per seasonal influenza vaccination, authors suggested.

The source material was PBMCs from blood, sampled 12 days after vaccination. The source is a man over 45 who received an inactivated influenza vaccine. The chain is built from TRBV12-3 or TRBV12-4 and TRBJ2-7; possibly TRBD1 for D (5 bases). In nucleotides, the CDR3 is TGTGCCAGCAGGCGTGACAGTACCTACGAGCAGTACTTC. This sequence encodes CASRRDSTYEQYF.